Described below is a single T cell receptor (beta chain) sequence and its context. As yet, its antigen is unknown. Time point described: week 11, during vaccination. One vaccine dose held 300 ug of mutant IDH1 20-mer peptide and came with topical imiquimod. The data stem from a study of a mutant IDH1 vaccine in newly diagnosed glioma. CDR1 LNHDA and CDR2 SQIVND come from the germline V gene (reference sequence). The V and J ends lost 4 bases and 0 bases, in that order; junction bases with no gene match: 7. The CDR3 extends over 17 amino acids. TCRdb's table, derived via immunoSEQ multiplex PCR, lists solely in-frame clones and lacks some. There are approximately 64,000 clones in the sample; roughly 84% occur only once, and roughly 9% lies in the top ten.

This TCR came from a woman between 45 and 65 years old with glioma. This chain connects TRBV19 to TRBJ1-4, with 8 bases identical to TRBD1. The sample was PBMCs, taken from a glioma patient whose treatment included an IDH1 peptide vaccine. The DNA of the CDR3 is TGTGCCAGTAGTAGAAAGACAGGGGCCGCAACTAATGAAAAACTGTTTTTT. Encoded protein: CASSRKTGAATNEKLFF. Combining the CDR3 with reference TRBV19 and TRBJ1-4 gives the whole variable domain DGGITQSPKYLFRKEGQNVTLSCEQNLNHDAMYWYRQDPGQGLRLIYYSQIVNDFQKGDIAEGYSVSREKKESFPLTVTSAQKNPTAFYLCASSRKTGAATNEKLFFGSGTQLSVL.